This T cell receptor beta chain was captured in a study of blood T cell repertoires in COVID-19. Study at large: The United States, Italy and Spain provided the acute and convalescent COVID-19 samples. From T cells, B-cell-depleted T cells, or PBMCs came the material, which was cDNA or gDNA.

In the original workflow: Scientists estimated how many nucleated cells there were by amplifying reference gene primers. The repertoire was sequenced with immunoSEQ multiplex PCR; TCRdb's copy has only in-frame clones and lacks some. D and trimming were read from the DNA, whereas the V and J calls and clone size are those reported in that table. The data show about 200,000 clones, 65% to 90% seen once. Trimming removed 4 bases from V and 2 bases from J, with 11 bases in between. CDR3 length: 14 amino acids. CDR1 is KGHDR and CDR2 is SFDVKD in the germline V gene. This sequence was found in a human donor in a cohort sampled during active COVID-19. Sequencing input: peripheral blood. The genes are TRBV24-1 and TRBJ2-7; D perhaps matches TRBD2 (6 bases). DNA for the CDR3: TGTGCCACCAGTGACGCGGGGCCTGCCTACGAGCAGTACTTC. Amino acids: CATSDAGPAYEQYF.